This TCR beta chain was sequenced in a study of T cell clonality in common variable immunodeficiency. Study results and limitations: Compared with healthy controls, CVID subjects showed increased TCRbeta clonality, mostly in about a third.

Profiled with immunoSEQ multiplex PCR; TCRdb holds only in-frame clones, not every one. This sample carries tens of thousands of clones and no singletons, and around 0.82% goes to the top ten. CDR3 length equals 15 residues. Germline V gives CDR1 LNHDA, CDR2 SQIVND (reference sequence). V was clipped by 4 bases and J by 5 bases; unmatched bases: 7. This clone was recorded many times. Its antigen remains unknown. Coverage ceases 3 residues before the CDR3 finishes, and the germline J gene fills in the end. This TCR was sampled from a person aged 18 to 70 in good health. The sequencing sample was made of peripheral blood mononuclear cells. The rearrangement joins TRBV19 to TRBJ2-5; 10 nucleotides match TRBD1. The CDR3 bases that were read are TGTGCCAGTAGTACCGACAGGGGGCTTGGCGAGACC. It specifies CASSTDRGLGET. The CDR3 in its entirety is CASSTDRGLGETQYF.